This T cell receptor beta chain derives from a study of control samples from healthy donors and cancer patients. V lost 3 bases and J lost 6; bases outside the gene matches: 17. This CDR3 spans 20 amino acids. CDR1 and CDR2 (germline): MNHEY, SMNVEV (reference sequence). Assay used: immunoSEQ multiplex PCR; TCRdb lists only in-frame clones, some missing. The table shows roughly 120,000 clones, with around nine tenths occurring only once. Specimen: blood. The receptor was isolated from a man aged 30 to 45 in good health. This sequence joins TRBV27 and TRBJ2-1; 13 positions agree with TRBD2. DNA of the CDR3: TGTGCCAGCAGTTTTCAGGGTGCTCGTGGGACTAGCGGGGCGGGCAATGAGCAGTTCTTC. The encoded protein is CASSFQGARGTSGAGNEQFF.